The rows below give T cell receptor beta chains drawn from one sample of a study of cytomegalovirus exposure and HLA in healthy donors. The data were produced by immunoSEQ multiplex PCR, yet TCRdb's version contains in-frame clones alone and is incomplete. The data contain under 200,000 clones, approximately 65% of them singletons. The sequencing sample was made of PBMCs. All receptors come from a man aged 35 to 55 in good health and CMV-seronegative. CDR3s include the opening cysteine and the closing phenylalanine or tryptophan. Fields, in order: V gene, CDR3 length, J gene, D gene, clone size, CDR3 DNA, CDR3 protein. The D gene is left open where the match is weak. Size tells how often a clone was seen (once, few, many) or the class of an expanded clone, and some rows leave it out.

>TRBV29-1|13|TRBJ2-3|TRBD1|.
TGCAGCGTCAGAAAGGGGGCCGGGGATACGCAGTATTTT
CSVRKGAGDTQYF
>TRBV9|15|TRBJ2-1|TRBD2|.
TGTGCCAGCAGCCCGGGGGGAGGATCCTACAATGAGCAGTTCTTC
CASSPGGGSYNEQFF
>TRBV7-6|13|TRBJ1-5|.|.
TGTGCCAGCAGCTTAGAACGGGGACAGCCCCAGCATTTT
CASSLERGQPQHF
>TRBV6-5|14|TRBJ1-1|.|few
TGTGCCAGCAGTTACTCGATAGCGGGGCTTAAAGCTTTCTTT
CASSYSIAGLKAFF
>TRBV11-3|15|TRBJ2-3|.|.
TGTGCCAGCAGCCGCGGGTCTACGCGGGCCACGACGCAGTATTTT
CASSRGSTRATTQYF
>TRBV11-2|15|TRBJ2-3|TRBD1|.
TGTGCCAGCAGCAATGACAGGGGGCGCGGAGATACGCAGTATTTT
CASSNDRGRGDTQYF
>TRBV28|16|TRBJ1-6|TRBD1|once
TGTGCCAGCAGTTTATCCGGGACAGCCTATAATTCACCCCTCCACTTT
CASSLSGTAYNSPLHF
>TRBV5-1|16|TRBJ1-3|TRBD1|once
TGCGCCAGCAGCTCCGGACAGGGGCTCTCTGGAAACACCATATATTTT
CASSSGQGLSGNTIYF
>TRBV7-7|19|TRBJ2-2|.|few
TGTGCCAGCAGCCCAGAAGTGTGGGCAGGGGGAGGAAGCACCGGGGAGCTGTTTTTT
CASSPEVWAGGGSTGELFF
>TRBV19|15|TRBJ2-5|TRBD2|.
TGTGCCAGTAGTTCCCCGGGGGGGCCGAGGGAGACCCAGTACTTC
CASSSPGGPRETQYF
>TRBV7-3|15|TRBJ2-2|TRBD1|.
TGTGCCAGCAGCTCGGACAGGGGGCGCCTCGGGGAGCTGTTTTTT
CASSSDRGRLGELFF
>TRBV27|15|TRBJ2-4|.|few
TGTGCCAGCAGTTTTGTTCAGAGGGACAAAAACATTCAGTACTTC
CASSFVQRDKNIQYF
>TRBV7-9|16|TRBJ1-6|.|.
TGTTCCAGCAGCTTAGCGTCGGGTAGGGGGAGTTCACCCCTCCACTTT
CSSSLASGRGSSPLHF
>TRBV4-2|15|TRBJ1-2|.|.
TGTGCCAGCAGCCAAGGTTCAGTTGGTACCTATGGCTACACCTTC
CASSQGSVGTYGYTF
>TRBV5-1|14|TRBJ2-7|TRBD1|once
TGCGCCAGCAGGGAGGGACAGGCGACCTACGAGCAGTACTTC
CASREGQATYEQYF
>TRBV19|14|TRBJ2-2|.|.
TGTGCCAGTAGTTGGGAGACTGACACCGGGGAGCTGTTTTTT
CASSWETDTGELFF
>TRBV15|14|TRBJ1-5|.|.
TGTGCCACCAGCAGAGAGAGCGTCATGGACATCGCTCATTTT
CATSRESVMDIAHF
>TRBV4-3|15|TRBJ2-7|TRBD2|.
TGCGCCAGCAGCCAAGATCCCCGGGGGGCCTACGAGCAGTACTTC
CASSQDPRGAYEQYF
>TRBV10-3|16|TRBJ2-7|.|.
TGTGCCATCAGTGAGTCCGTCCCCCGGGTCCACTACGAGCAGTACTTC
CAISESVPRVHYEQYF
>TRBV30|14|TRBJ2-3|TRBD2|few
TGTGCTGCGGGAAGCGGGGGCCGAAGTGATACGCAGTATTTT
CAAGSGGRSDTQYF
>TRBV27|14|TRBJ2-7|TRBD2|.
TGTGCCAGCAGTTATTCTAGCGGCTCCTACGAGCAGTACTTC
CASSYSSGSYEQYF
>TRBV29-1|14|TRBJ2-1|TRBD2|.
TGCAGCGTAAGGACTAGCCTAAGGTTGAATGAGCAGTTCTTC
CSVRTSLRLNEQFF
>TRBV11-2|16|TRBJ1-1|.|.
TGTGCCAGCAGCCCCCAGGTGTTGGTATCGAACACTGAAGCTTTCTTT
CASSPQVLVSNTEAFF
>TRBV28|12|TRBJ1-1|.|.
TGTGCCAGCAGTCCCGGACGGGGTGAAGCTTTCTTT
CASSPGRGEAFF
>TRBV11-2|13|TRBJ2-3|.|.
TGTGCCAGCAGCAATCCCGGGACAGATACGCAGTATTTT
CASSNPGTDTQYF
>TRBV9|13|TRBJ1-4|.|many
TGTGCCAGCAGCGTTTCAGGTGGCGAAAAACTGTTTTTT
CASSVSGGEKLFF
>TRBV5-1|14|TRBJ2-1|.|few
TGCGCCAGCAGCTTATCCGAGGTTAGACATGAGCAGTTCTTC
CASSLSEVRHEQFF
>TRBV6-5|15|TRBJ1-1|.|.
TGTGCCAGCAGTTGCCCCAGAGCGGGGAACACTGAAGCTTTCTTT
CASSCPRAGNTEAFF
>TRBV28|12|TRBJ1-2|.|.
TGTGCCAGCAGACCGGACAGCTATGGCTACACCTTC
CASRPDSYGYTF
>TRBV27|12|TRBJ1-2|TRBD1|few
TGTGCCAGCAGTCCCACAGGGGTTGGCTACACCTTC
CASSPTGVGYTF
>TRBV4-3|17|TRBJ2-7|TRBD2|few
TGCGCCAGCAGCCAAGATGGGGGATGGGCGGGAGAAAACGAGCAGTACTTC
CASSQDGGWAGENEQYF
>TRBV7-8|16|TRBJ2-3|TRBD1|.
TGTGCCAGCAGCCAACAGACTGGACAGGGGGCAGATACGCAGTATTTT
CASSQQTGQGADTQYF
>TRBV13|15|TRBJ1-2|TRBD1|.
TGTGCCAGCAGCCTTGGGACAGCTACGGGCTATGGCTACACCTTC
CASSLGTATGYGYTF
>TRBV27|15|TRBJ1-1|.|.
TGTGCCAGCAGTTTAGCTCTGGGGGGAAGCGCTGAAGCTTTCTTT
CASSLALGGSAEAFF
>TRBV7-9|15|TRBJ1-1|.|.
TGTGCCAGCAGCTTAGAGGGACATCCGAACACTGAAGCTTTCTTT
CASSLEGHPNTEAFF
>TRBV27|15|TRBJ1-3|.|.
TGTGCCAGCAGTCCTAGCCCGGGCTCTGGAAACACCATATATTTT
CASSPSPGSGNTIYF
>TRBV7-2|15|TRBJ1-5|TRBD1|.
TGTGCCAGCAGCCCGACAGGGAAGGGCAATCAGCCCCAGCATTTT
CASSPTGKGNQPQHF
>TRBV5-4|15|TRBJ2-7|.|.
TGTGCCAGCAGCTTGGCCGGAGGGTTCTCCTACGAGCAGTACTTC
CASSLAGGFSYEQYF
>TRBV5-1|14|TRBJ2-1|.|.
TGCGCCAGCCAAGGACAGATCGCAGGCAATGAGCAGTTCTTC
CASQGQIAGNEQFF
>TRBV7-9|15|TRBJ2-3|TRBD2|once
TGTGCCAGCAGCCTACTAGCGGATATGATAGATACGCAGTATTTT
CASSLLADMIDTQYF
>TRBV7-2|12|TRBJ1-1|.|few
TGTGCCAGCAGCTTCCAGAGGACTGAAGCTTTCTTT
CASSFQRTEAFF
>TRBV4-1|17|TRBJ1-5|.|.
TGCGCCAGCAGCCGCGCCTCTTCTACGTATAGCAATCAGCCCCAGCATTTT
CASSRASSTYSNQPQHF
>TRBV5-4|14|TRBJ2-3|TRBD1|.
TGTGCCAGCAGCTCACAACAGGGGGCAGATACGCAGTATTTT
CASSSQQGADTQYF
>TRBV7-9|16|TRBJ1-4|.|few
TGTGCCAGCCAGCCTCCATTCAGGATGGGTAATGAAAAACTGTTTTTT
CASQPPFRMGNEKLFF
>TRBV7-2|15|TRBJ2-2|.|.
TGTGCCAGCAGCTTGTGGGACACCTACACCGGGGAGCTGTTTTTT
CASSLWDTYTGELFF
>TRBV6-5|11|TRBJ2-7|.|few
TGTGCCGTCTCGGGTGGAAACGAGCAGTACTTC
CAVSGGNEQYF
>TRBV29-1|15|TRBJ2-3|TRBD2|.
TGCAGCGTTGAGGGGGGGCTAGCGGGAGCGGGTACGCAGTATTTT
CSVEGGLAGAGTQYF
>TRBV25-1|16|TRBJ2-7|TRBD1|.
TGTGCCAGCAGTGATTTGGGGACAGGGGGCGTAGGCGAGCAGTACTTC
CASSDLGTGGVGEQYF
>TRBV11-1|16|TRBJ2-5|TRBD2|.
TGTGCCAGCAGCTTAGCGACTAGCGGGGGCCAAGAGACCCAGTACTTC
CASSLATSGGQETQYF
>TRBV30|14|TRBJ2-2|.|.
TGTGCCTGGAGTGTATCTTTAGTGGCCGGGGAGCTGTTTTTT
CAWSVSLVAGELFF
>TRBV13|21|TRBJ2-6|TRBD2|.
TGTGCCAGCAGCTACGAAACTCCGGGACTAGCGGGATACTCTGGGGCCAACGTCCTGACTTTC
CASSYETPGLAGYSGANVLTF
>TRBV7-2|14|TRBJ2-7|TRBD1|.
TGTGCCAGCAGCAGGGGACAGGGTCTCTACGAGCAGTACTTC
CASSRGQGLYEQYF
>TRBV21-1|11|TRBJ1-2|.|few
TGTGCCAGCAGCAAAGCCAGGGGACCGGCCTTC
CASSKARGPAF
>TRBV21-1|15|TRBJ2-1|.|.
TGTGCCAGCAGCAAAGGGGGCCCATGTTCCAATGAGCAGTTCTTC
CASSKGGPCSNEQFF
>TRBV19|14|TRBJ2-7|TRBD1|.
TGTGCCAGTACTTGGGACAGGCGCTCCTACGAGCAGTACTTC
CASTWDRRSYEQYF